This paragraph reports one T cell receptor beta chain. Produced via immunoSEQ multiplex PCR; TCRdb's table is partial and in-frame only. The sample carries a few million clones, 90% to 96% recorded once. V lost 2 bases to trimming and J lost 4 bases, with 14 bases between them. The CDR3 is 15 residues long. Germline assignment: CDR1 SGHVS and CDR2 FQNEAQ. This entry is derived from a study of shared clonotypes between healthy human individuals. Sequencing was performed on naive CD4+ T cells sorted from blood. Subset indicated: CD45RA+ positively selected. This TCR came from a man between 18 and 35 years old in good health. The chain is built from TRBV7-8 and TRBJ1-1, with D perhaps matching TRBD1 (6 bases). CDR3 region: CASSLYGTQPTEAFF. The DNA for the CDR3 is TGTGCCAGCAGCTTATACGGGACACAACCCACTGAAGCTTTCTTT. Full variable domain (remainder filled in from reference TRBV7-8 and TRBJ1-1): GAGVSQSPRYKVAKRGQDVALRCDPISGHVSLFWYQQALGQGPEFLTYFQNEAQLDKSGLPSDRFFAERPEGSVSTLKIQRTQQEDSAVYLCASSLYGTQPTEAFFGQGTRLTVV.